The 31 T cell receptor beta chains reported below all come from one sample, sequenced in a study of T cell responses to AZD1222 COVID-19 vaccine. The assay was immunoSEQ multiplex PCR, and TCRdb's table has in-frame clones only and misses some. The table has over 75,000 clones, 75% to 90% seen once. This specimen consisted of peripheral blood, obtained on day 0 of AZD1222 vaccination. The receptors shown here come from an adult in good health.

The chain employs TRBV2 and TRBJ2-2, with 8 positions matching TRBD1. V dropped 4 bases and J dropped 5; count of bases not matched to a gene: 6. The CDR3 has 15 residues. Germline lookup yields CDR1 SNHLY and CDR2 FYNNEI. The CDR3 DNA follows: TGTGCCAGCAGTGTTCAGGGGGCCCAAACCGGGGAGCTGTTTTTT. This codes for CASSVQGAQTGELFF. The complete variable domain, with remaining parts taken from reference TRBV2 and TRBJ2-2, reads EPEVTQTPSHQVTQMGQEVILRCVPISNHLYFYWYRQILGQKVEFLVSFYNNEISEKSEIFDDQFSVERPDGSNFTLKIRSTKLEDSAMYFCASSVQGAQTGELFFGEGSRLTVL.

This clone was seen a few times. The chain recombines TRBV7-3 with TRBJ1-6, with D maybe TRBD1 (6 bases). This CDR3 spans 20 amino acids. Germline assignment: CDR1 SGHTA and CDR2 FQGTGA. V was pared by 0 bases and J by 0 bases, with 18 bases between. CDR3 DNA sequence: TGTGCCAGCAGCTTAACAGTTGAGGCAGGGGCGAGCTCCTATAATTCACCCCTCCACTTT. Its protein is CASSLTVEAGASSYNSPLHF.

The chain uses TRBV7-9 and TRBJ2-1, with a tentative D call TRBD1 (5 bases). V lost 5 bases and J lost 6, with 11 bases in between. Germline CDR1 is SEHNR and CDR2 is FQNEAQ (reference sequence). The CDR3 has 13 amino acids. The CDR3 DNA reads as TGTGCCAGCAGCGAGGCGACAGTCAATGAGCAGTTCTTC. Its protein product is CASSEATVNEQFF. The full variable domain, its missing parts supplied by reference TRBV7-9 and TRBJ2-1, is DTGVSQNPRHKITKRGQNVTFRCDPISEHNRLYWYRQTLGQGPEFLTYFQNEAQLEKSRLLSDRFSAERPKGSFSTLEIQRTEQGDSAMYLCASSEATVNEQFFGPGTRLTVL.

The CDR3 region is CASSLRGEVSYEQYF. The CDR3 DNA reads TGTGCCAGTAGTCTCCGGGGTGAGGTATCCTACGAGCAGTACTTC. J is TRBJ2-7 and V is TRBV19, with TRBD2 as a possible D gene (5 bases). This CDR3 has 15 amino acids. CDR1 and CDR2 (germline): LNHDA, SQIVND (reference sequence). Trimming took off 5 bases at V and 1 base at J, with 15 bases between the two ends.

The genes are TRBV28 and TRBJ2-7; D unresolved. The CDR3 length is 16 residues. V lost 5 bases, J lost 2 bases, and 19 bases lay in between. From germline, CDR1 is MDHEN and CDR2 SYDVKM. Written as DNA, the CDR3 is TGTGCCAGCAGTGGTGGGTATCAGACTCTGACCTACGAGCAGTACTTC. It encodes CASSGGYQTLTYEQYF.

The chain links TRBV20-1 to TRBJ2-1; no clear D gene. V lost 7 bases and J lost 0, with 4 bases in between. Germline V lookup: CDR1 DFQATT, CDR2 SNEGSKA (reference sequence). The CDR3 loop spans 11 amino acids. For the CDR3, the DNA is TGCAGTGTTAGCTCCTACAATGAGCAGTTCTTC. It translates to CSVSSYNEQFF.

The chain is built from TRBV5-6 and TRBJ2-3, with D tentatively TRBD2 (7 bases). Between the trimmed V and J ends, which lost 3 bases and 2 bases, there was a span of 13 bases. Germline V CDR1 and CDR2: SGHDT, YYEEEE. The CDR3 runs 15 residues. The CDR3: CASSWGGGPTDTQYF. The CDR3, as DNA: TGTGCCAGCAGCTGGGGAGGGGGACCCACAGATACGCAGTATTTT. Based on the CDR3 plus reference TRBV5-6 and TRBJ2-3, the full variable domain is DAGVTQSPTHLIKTRGQQVTLRCSPKSGHDTVSWYQQALGQGPQFIFQYYEEEERQRGNFPDRFSGHQFPNYSSELNVNALLLGDSALYLCASSWGGGPTDTQYFGPGTRLTVL.

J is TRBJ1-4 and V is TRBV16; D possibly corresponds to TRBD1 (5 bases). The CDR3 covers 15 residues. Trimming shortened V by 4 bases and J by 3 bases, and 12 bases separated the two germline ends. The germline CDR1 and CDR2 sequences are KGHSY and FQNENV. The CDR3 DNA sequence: TGTGCCAGCAGCCCTCCGGGGGTGGCTAATGAAAAACTGTTTTTT. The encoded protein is CASSPPGVANEKLFF.

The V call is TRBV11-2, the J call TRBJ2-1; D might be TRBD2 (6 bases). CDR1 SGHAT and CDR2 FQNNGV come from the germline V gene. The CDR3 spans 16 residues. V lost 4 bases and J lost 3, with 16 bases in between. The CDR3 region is CASSSMHTRDYNEQFF. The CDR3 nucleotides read TGTGCCAGCAGCTCAATGCACACGCGGGACTACAATGAGCAGTTCTTC. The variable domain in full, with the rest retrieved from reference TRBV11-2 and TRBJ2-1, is EAGVAQSPRYKIIEKRQSVAFWCNPISGHATLYWYQQILGQGPKLLIQFQNNGVVDDSQLPKDRFSAERLKGVDSTLKIQPAKLEDSAVYLCASSSMHTRDYNEQFFGPGTRLTVL.

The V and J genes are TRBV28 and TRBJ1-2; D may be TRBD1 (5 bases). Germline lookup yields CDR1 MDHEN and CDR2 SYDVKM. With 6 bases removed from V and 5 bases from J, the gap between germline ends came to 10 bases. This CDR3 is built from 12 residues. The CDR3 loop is CASSGGQYGYTF. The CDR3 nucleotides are TGTGCCAGCAGCGGGGGTCAGTATGGCTACACCTTC.

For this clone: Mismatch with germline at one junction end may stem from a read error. CDR3: CASSLGGRELFF. The CDR3 nucleotides read TGTGCCAGCAGTTTAGGGGGTCGGGAGCTGTTTTTT. The rearrangement joins TRBV11-2 to TRBJ2-2, with D perhaps TRBD1 (6 bases). Germline CDR1 and CDR2: SGHAT and FQNNGV. The CDR3 extends over 12 amino acids.

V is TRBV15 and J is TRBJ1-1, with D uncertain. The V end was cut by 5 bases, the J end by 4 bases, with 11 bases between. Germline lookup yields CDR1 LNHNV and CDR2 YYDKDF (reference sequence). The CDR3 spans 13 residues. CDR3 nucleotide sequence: TGTGCCACCAGCCCCTGGACGGGCACTGAAGCTTTCTTT. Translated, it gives CATSPWTGTEAFF.

The CDR3 coding sequence is TGTGCCAGCAGGAGACAGGGGATGACAGATACGCAGTATTTT. Its protein is CASRRQGMTDTQYF. The rearrangement links TRBV6-6 to TRBJ2-3; 8 bases match TRBD1. Per germline, CDR1 MNHNY and CDR2 SVGAGI (reference sequence). The CDR3 is 14 residues long. The V and J ends lost 6 bases and 3 bases, in that order; junction bases with no gene match: 5.

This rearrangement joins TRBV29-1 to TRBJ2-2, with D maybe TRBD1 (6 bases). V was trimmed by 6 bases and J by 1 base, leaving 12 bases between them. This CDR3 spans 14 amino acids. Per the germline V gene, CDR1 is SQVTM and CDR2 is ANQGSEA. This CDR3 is CSVNLQGNTGELFF. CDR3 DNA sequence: TGCAGCGTCAATTTACAGGGGAACACCGGGGAGCTGTTTTTT.

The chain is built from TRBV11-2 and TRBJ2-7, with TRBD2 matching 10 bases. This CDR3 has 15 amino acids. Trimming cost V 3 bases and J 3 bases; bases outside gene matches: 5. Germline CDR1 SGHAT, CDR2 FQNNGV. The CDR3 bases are TGTGCCAGCAGCTTCTCAGCGGGAGGGGACTACGAGCAGTACTTC. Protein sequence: CASSFSAGGDYEQYF.

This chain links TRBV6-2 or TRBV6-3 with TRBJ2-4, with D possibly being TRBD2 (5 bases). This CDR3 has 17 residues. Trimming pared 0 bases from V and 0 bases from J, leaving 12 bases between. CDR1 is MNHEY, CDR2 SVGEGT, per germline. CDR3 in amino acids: CASSYSVVGLAKNIQYF. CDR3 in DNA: TGTGCCAGCAGTTACTCGGTGGTAGGACTAGCCAAAAACATTCAGTACTTC.

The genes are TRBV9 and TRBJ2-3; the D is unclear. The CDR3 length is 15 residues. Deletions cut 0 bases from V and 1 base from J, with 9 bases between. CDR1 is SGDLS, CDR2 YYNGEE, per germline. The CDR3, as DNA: TGTGCCAGCAGCGTAGTGGACGGCCGCACAGATACGCAGTATTTT. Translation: CASSVVDGRTDTQYF.

The DNA of the CDR3 is TGTGCCAGCAGCTTATCCCCCCTAGCGGGGCCATACAATGAGCAGTTCTTC. Translation: CASSLSPLAGPYNEQFF. The chain links TRBV7-3 to TRBJ2-1; TRBD2 matches at 9 bases. The germline V gene encodes CDR1 SGHTA and CDR2 FQGTGA. The CDR3 length is 17 residues. The J segment lost 4 bases and the V segment lost 2 bases, leaving 9 bases of the junction unmatched.

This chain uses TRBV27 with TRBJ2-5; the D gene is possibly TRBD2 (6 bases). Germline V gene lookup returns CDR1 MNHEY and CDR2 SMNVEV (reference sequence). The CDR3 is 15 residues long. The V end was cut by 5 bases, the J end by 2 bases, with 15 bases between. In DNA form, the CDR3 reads TGTGCCAGCAGTGGGGACTTTCGGAGGCAAGAGACCCAGTACTTC. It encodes CASSGDFRRQETQYF.

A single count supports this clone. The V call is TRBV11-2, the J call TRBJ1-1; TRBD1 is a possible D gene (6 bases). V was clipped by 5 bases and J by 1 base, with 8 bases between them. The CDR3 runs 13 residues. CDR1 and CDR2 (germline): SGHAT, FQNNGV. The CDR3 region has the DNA TGTGCCAGCAGCCGGGGACAGAACACTGAAGCTTTCTTT. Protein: CASSRGQNTEAFF. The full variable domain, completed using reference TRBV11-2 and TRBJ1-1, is EAGVAQSPRYKIIEKRQSVAFWCNPISGHATLYWYQQILGQGPKLLIQFQNNGVVDDSQLPKDRFSAERLKGVDSTLKIQPAKLEDSAVYLCASSRGQNTEAFFGQGTRLTVV.

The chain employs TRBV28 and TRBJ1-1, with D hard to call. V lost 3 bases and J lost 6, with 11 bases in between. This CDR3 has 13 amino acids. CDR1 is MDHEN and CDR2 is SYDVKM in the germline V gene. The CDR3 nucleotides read TGTGCCAGCAGTTTGGGTGTAAGGTCTGAAGCTTTCTTT. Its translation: CASSLGVRSEAFF.

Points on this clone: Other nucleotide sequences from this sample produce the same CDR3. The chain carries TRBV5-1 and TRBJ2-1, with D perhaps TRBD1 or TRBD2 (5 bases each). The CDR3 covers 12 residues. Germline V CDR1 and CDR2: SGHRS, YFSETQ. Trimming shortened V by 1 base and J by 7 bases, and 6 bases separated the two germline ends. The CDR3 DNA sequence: TGCGCCAGCAGCTTGTGGGGGAATGAGCAGTTCTTC. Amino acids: CASSLWGNEQFF.

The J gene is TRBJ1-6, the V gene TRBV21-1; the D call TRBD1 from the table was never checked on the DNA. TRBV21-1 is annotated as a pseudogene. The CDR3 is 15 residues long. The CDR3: CASSKQGARVSPLHF. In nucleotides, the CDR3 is TGTGCCAGCAGCAAACAGGGGGCTCGGGTTTCACCCCTCCACTTT.

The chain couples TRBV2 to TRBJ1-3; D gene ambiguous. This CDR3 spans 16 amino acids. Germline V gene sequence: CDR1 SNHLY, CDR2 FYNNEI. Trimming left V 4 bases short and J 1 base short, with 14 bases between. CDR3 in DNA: TGTGCCAGCAGTGTGAGGGATTTAGTTTCTGGAAACACCATATATTTT. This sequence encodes CASSVRDLVSGNTIYF.

Written as DNA, the CDR3 is TGTGCCAGCAGTGAAGCATGGTCTAGCGGGGCGGGAGGGGCTGAGCAGTTCTTC. Amino acid sequence: CASSEAWSSGAGGAEQFF. The J gene is TRBJ2-1, the V gene TRBV6-1; 9 bases align to TRBD2. Germline V lookup: CDR1 MNHNS, CDR2 SASEGT. This CDR3 region has 18 residues. Trimming cost V 0 bases and J 9 bases; bases outside gene matches: 15.

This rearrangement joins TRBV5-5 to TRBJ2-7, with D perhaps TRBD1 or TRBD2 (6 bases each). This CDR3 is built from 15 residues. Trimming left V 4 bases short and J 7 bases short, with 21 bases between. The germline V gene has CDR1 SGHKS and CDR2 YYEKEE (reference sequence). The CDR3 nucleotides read TGTGCCAGCAGCGTAAATCTCGGGGGCCCGCGGGAGCAGTACTTC. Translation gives CASSVNLGGPREQYF.

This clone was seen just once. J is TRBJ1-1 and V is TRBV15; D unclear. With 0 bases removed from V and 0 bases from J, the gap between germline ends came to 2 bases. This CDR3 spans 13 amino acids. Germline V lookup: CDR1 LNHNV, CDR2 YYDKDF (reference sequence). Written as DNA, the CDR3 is TGTGCCACCAGCAGAGATGTGAACACTGAAGCTTTCTTT. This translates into CATSRDVNTEAFF.

In DNA form, the CDR3 reads TGTGCCAGCAGCCCGGGACAGGTTTATCAGCCCCAGCATTTT. Translated, it gives CASSPGQVYQPQHF. The chain links TRBV2 to TRBJ1-5; 8 bases are shared with TRBD1. Germline V gives CDR1 SNHLY, CDR2 FYNNEI. The CDR3 contains 14 residues. The ends lost 6 bases at V and 5 bases at J; junction bases unmatched: 6.

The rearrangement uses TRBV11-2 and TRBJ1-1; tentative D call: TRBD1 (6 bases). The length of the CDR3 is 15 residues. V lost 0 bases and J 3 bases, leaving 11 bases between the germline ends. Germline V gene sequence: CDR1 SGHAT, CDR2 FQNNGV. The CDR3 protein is CASSLEGGADTEAFF. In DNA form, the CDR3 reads TGTGCCAGCAGCTTAGAAGGGGGGGCCGACACTGAAGCTTTCTTT. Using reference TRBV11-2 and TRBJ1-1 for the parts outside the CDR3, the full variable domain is EAGVAQSPRYKIIEKRQSVAFWCNPISGHATLYWYQQILGQGPKLLIQFQNNGVVDDSQLPKDRFSAERLKGVDSTLKIQPAKLEDSAVYLCASSLEGGADTEAFFGQGTRLTVV.

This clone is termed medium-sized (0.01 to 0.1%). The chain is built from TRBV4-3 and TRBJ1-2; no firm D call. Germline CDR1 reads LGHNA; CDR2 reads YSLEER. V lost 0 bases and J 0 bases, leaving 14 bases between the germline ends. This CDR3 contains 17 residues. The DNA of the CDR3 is TGCGCCAGCAGCCAAGATCTTAGTGTCGAGGCTAACTATGGCTACACCTTC. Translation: CASSQDLSVEANYGYTF.

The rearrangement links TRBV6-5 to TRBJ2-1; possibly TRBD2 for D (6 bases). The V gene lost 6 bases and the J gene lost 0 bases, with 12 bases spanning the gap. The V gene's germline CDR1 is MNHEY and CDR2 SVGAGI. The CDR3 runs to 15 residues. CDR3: CASRPFGGSYNEQFF. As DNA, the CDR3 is TGTGCCAGCAGACCCTTCGGGGGCTCCTACAATGAGCAGTTCTTC.